Sequencing of this TCR beta chain was carried out in a study of control samples from healthy donors and cancer patients. This clone occurred once. V dropped 6 bases and J dropped 3; count of bases not matched to a gene: 6. The CDR3 length is 14 residues. Germline V gene lookup returns CDR1 WSHSY and CDR2 SAAADI. Libraries were prepared by immunoSEQ multiplex PCR; TCRdb keeps only in-frame clonotypes and omits some of them. The sample holds over 150,000 clones, less than 95% seen once. The clonotype was recovered from a man aged 60-69 years with colorectal cancer. This rearrangement joins TRBV10-2 to TRBJ2-3; TRBD2 aligns across 7 bases. The specimen sequenced was PBMCs. The CDR3 protein is CASRPGLVTDTQYF. The CDR3 nucleotides read TGCGCCAGCAGGCCCGGACTAGTTACAGATACGCAGTATTTT.